Following are 7 T cell receptor beta chains from one sample sequenced in a study of regulatory T cells in long-lasting Graves disease. As to time point: newly diagnosed GD, antithyroid drugs for less than 3 months. Scientists built the TCR library using RNA that was extracted from PBMCs. Assembly of TCR beta libraries relied on iRepertoire HTBI primers together with Arm-PCR of CDR3 regions. In TCRdb, the multiplex PCR reads were re-called with MiXCR into one record per CDR3 protein. The data hold about 400,000 distinct CDR3 sequences, with 15% observed a single time. The sample was also linked to a second study, of T cells in Graves' hyperthyroidism and ophthalmopathy.

Specimen: peripheral blood mononuclear cells (PBMCs), collected at new diagnosis, from a patient treated with antithyroid drugs. The receptors were sampled from a woman in her thirties or forties with Graves disease.

In its sample, this clonotype was seen a few times. The genes are TRBV20-1 and TRBJ2-1; D not certain. The CDR3 sequence is 12 residues long. V lost 4 bases, J lost 3 bases, and 7 bases lay in between. Germline CDR1 and CDR2: DFQATT and SNEGSKA (reference sequence). CDR3 in amino acids: CSAIPSYNEQFF. CDR3 nucleotides: TGCAGTGCTATACCGAGCTACAATGAGCAGTTCTTC.

The V gene is TRBV27, the J gene TRBJ1-2, with 11 bases fitting TRBD1. Trimming at V came to 6 bases and at J to 6 bases, leaving 3 bases not matched to a gene. This CDR3 comprises 13 residues. In germline, CDR1 is MNHEY, CDR2 SMNVEV (reference sequence). This CDR3 is CASRRDRGNGYTF. CDR3 bases: TGTGCCAGCAGACGGGACAGGGGGAATGGCTACACCTTC.

This clonotype was counted ten times or more. In DNA, the CDR3 is TGTGCCAGCAGTCTCATGCGGACGGGGAACAATGAGCAGTTCTTC. As protein: CASSLMRTGNNEQFF. The chain recombines TRBV27 with TRBJ2-1; TRBD2 might be the D (5 bases). Trimming shortened V by 5 bases and J by 5 bases, and 16 bases separated the two germline ends. There are 15 residues in the CDR3. In germline, CDR1 is MNHEY, CDR2 SMNVEV (reference sequence).

This clonotype was detected ten times or more. V is TRBV10-3 and J is TRBJ2-2; D is unclear. The V gene lost 3 bases and the J gene lost 5 bases, with 10 bases spanning the gap. From germline, CDR1 is ENHRY and CDR2 SYGVKD. The CDR3 sequence is 14 residues long. The CDR3 sequence: CAISDDLGTGELFF. The CDR3 DNA is TGTGCCATCAGTGACGATCTGGGGACCGGGGAGCTGTTTTTT.

There are many counts of this clonotype. The CDR3 is CASSLIGTGAYEQYF. DNA for the CDR3: TGTGCCAGCAGCTTAATTGGGACGGGAGCCTACGAGCAGTACTTC. This chain connects TRBV11-3 to TRBJ2-7, with a possible D match to TRBD2 (6 bases). Germline CDR1 reads SGHNT; CDR2 reads YENEEA. Trimming stripped 2 bases from V and 2 bases from J, with 13 bases between. The CDR3 contains 15 residues.

This clonotype was seen many times. J is TRBJ1-2 and V is TRBV18; D gene ambiguous. Trimming pared 4 bases from V and 6 bases from J, leaving 9 bases between. Germline V gene sequence: CDR1 KGHSH, CDR2 LQKENI. CDR3 length equals 12 residues. CDR3 residues: CASSRPTDGYTF. CDR3 coding DNA: TGTGCCAGCTCACGACCTACGGATGGCTACACCTTC.

This clonotype was recorded many times. The chain links TRBV2 to TRBJ1-2; TRBD1 is a possible D gene (6 bases). Germline CDR1 is SNHLY and CDR2 is FYNNEI. CDR3 length: 12 amino acids. Trimming removed 8 bases at V and 3 bases at J, with 10 bases between. The CDR3: CASGGQDYGYTF. DNA of the CDR3: TGTGCCAGCGGGGGGCAAGACTATGGCTACACCTTC.